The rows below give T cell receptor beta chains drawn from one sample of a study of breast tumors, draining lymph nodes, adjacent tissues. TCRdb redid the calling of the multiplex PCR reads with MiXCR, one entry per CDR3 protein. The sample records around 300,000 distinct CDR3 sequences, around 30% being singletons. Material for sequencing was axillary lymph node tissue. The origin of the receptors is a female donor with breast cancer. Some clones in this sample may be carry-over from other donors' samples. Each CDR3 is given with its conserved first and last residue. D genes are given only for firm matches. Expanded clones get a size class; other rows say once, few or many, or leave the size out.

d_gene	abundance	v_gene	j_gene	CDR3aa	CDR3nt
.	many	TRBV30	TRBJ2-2	CAWELIGELFF	TGTGCCTGGGAACTAATCGGGGAGCTGTTTTTT
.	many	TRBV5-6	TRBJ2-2	CASSFEGFGELFF	TGTGCCAGCAGCTTTGAGGGATTCGGGGAGCTGTTTTTT
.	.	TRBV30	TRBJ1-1	CACGWDTEAFF	TGTGCCTGTGGGTGGGACACTGAAGCTTTCTTT
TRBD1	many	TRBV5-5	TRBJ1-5	CASSSTGDLNQPQHF	TGTGCCAGCAGCTCAACAGGGGACCTAAATCAGCCCCAGCATTTT
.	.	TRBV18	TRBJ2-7	CGSSPDQDYEQYF	TGTGGCAGCTCACCGGACCAGGACTACGAGCAGTACTTC
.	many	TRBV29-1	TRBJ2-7	CSVSNSAGYEQYF	TGCAGCGTGTCTAACTCAGCGGGCTACGAGCAGTACTTC
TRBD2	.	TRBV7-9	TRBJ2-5	CASSSRTSGEGRTQYF	TGCGCCAGCAGCTCACGGACTAGCGGGGAGGGGCGGACCCAGTACTTC
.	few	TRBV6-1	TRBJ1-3	CASSEGGPLRAGNTIYF	TGTGCCAGCAGTGAAGGGGGCCCCCTGAGGGCTGGAAACACCATATATTTT
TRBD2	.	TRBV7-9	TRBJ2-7	CASSWLAGGPHEQYF	TGTGCCAGCAGCTGGCTAGCGGGAGGGCCCCACGAGCAGTACTTC
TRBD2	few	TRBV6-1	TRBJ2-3	CASSARTSGGLDTQYF	TGTGCCAGCAGTGCTCGGACTAGCGGGGGCTTAGATACGCAGTATTTT
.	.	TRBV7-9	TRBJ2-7	CASSLARSRLGGQYF	TGTGCCAGCAGCTTGGCACGCAGCCGCCTGGGAGGGCAGTACTTC
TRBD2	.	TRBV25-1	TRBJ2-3	CASSEIAGSTDTQYF	TGTGCCAGCAGTGAGATAGCGGGTAGCACAGATACGCAGTATTTT
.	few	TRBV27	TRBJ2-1	CASSSPLEGQFF	TGTGCCAGCAGTTCCCCCCTAGAAGGGCAGTTCTTC
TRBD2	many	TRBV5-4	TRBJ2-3	CASSSVAGGGTDTQYF	TGTGCCAGCAGCTCCGTAGCGGGAGGGGGAACAGATACGCAGTATTTT
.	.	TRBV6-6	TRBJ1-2	CASTEWENYGYTF	TGTGCCAGCACCGAATGGGAGAACTATGGCTACACCTTC
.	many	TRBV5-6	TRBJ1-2	CASSFRGDKFYGYTF	TGTGCCAGCAGCTTTAGAGGGGATAAATTCTATGGCTACACCTTC
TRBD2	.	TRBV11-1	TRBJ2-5	CASSLQWTSGGETQCF	TGTGCCAGCAGCTTACAATGGACTAGCGGGGGAGAGACCCAGTGCTTC
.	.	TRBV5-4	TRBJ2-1	CASSLGLLGEAQFF	TGTGCCAGCAGCCTAGGCTTATTGGGGGAGGCGCAGTTCTTC
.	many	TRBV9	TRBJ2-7	CASSIQGLSEQYF	TGTGCCAGCAGCATTCAGGGGTTGAGCGAGCAGTACTTC
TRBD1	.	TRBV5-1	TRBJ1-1	CASRTGTGVTEAFF	TGCGCCAGCCGAACCGGGACAGGGGTCACTGAAGCTTTCTTT
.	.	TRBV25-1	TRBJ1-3	CASRRGPGRLCSGNTIYF	TGTGCCAGCAGGCGAGGCCCTGGGAGGCTGTGCTCTGGAAACACCATATATTTT
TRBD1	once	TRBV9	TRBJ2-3	CASSVKGQLANTQYF	TGCGCCAGCAGCGTGAAGGGACAGCTGGCGAATACGCAGTATTTT
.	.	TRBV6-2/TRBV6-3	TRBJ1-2	CASSKTGRSPYGYTF	TGTGCCAGCAGTAAAACAGGGAGGTCCCCCTATGGCTACACCTTC
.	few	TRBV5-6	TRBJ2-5	CASSLVGPSQETQYF	TGTGCCAGCAGCTTGGTAGGTCCCTCCCAAGAGACCCAGTACTTC
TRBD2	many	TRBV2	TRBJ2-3	CASSVGLAEDTDTQYF	TGTGCCAGCAGTGTTGGACTAGCGGAAGACACAGATACGCAGTATTTT
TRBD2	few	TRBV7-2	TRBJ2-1	CASSLFPFSLSGRNQNEQFF	TGTGCCAGCAGCTTATTCCCGTTTAGTCTGAGCGGGAGGAACCAAAATGAGCAGTTCTTC
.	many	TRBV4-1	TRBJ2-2	CASSPHAGVVTGELFF	TGCGCCAGCAGCCCCCACGCCGGGGTGGTCACCGGGGAGCTGTTTTTT
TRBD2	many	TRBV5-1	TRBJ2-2	CASSAQTSGNTGELFF	TGCGCCAGCAGCGCCCAGACTAGCGGGAACACCGGGGAGCTGTTTTTT
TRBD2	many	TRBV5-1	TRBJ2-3	CASSLTSGRPTDTQYF	TGCGCCAGCAGCTTGACTAGCGGGAGGCCCACAGATACGCAGTATTTT